This TCR beta chain was captured in a study of T-cell memory formation after mild COVID-19. Study-wide background: There were largely donor-specific TCR clusters. Overall study results and limits: Within pre-infection memory, some responding clones were found, suggesting cross-reactive memory joined. Clones that shrank (day 15 to 85) were balanced CD4/CD8, whereas later expanders leaned CD4+.

Points on this clonotype: What it recognizes is unknown.

The CDR3 loop spans 14 amino acids. The germline V gene has CDR1 SGHAT and CDR2 FQNNGV. Between the trimmed V and J ends, which lost 3 bases and 5 bases, there was a span of 11 bases. TCRdb fed the 5' RACE reads into MiXCR, producing one record per CDR3 protein. The table lists fewer than 700,000 distinct CDR3 sequences, roughly 18% of them singletons, with around 13% in the top ten. The receptor was isolated from an adult woman who had mild COVID-19 (a few samples of this study predate the infection). Cell type and time point are not known. This chain connects TRBV11-2 to TRBJ2-1, with D maybe TRBD2 (6 bases). Sequenced material: PBMCs or a T cell subset sorted from them (not recorded which). CDR3 amino acids: CASSFWEDHNEQFF. The DNA for the CDR3 is TGTGCCAGCAGCTTCTGGGAGGACCACAATGAGCAGTTCTTC.